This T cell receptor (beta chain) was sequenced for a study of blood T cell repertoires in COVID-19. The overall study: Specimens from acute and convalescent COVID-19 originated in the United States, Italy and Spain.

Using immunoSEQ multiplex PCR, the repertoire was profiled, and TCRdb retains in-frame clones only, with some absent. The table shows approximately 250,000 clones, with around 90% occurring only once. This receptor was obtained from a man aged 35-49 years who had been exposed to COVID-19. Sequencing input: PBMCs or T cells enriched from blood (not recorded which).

This CDR3 reads CASSPDTGRVVAFF. Here the CDR3 DNA reads TGTGCCAGCAGTCCGGACACAGGGAGGGTGGTAGCTTTCTTT. The rearrangement uses TRBV27 and TRBJ1-1; possibly TRBD1 for D (6 bases). Trimming removed 5 bases at V and 10 bases at J, with 20 bases between. Germline values: CDR1 MNHEY, CDR2 SMNVEV (reference sequence). The CDR3 length is 14 residues.